The T cell receptor (beta chain) under discussion was sequenced for a study of OX40 agonist ivuxolimab in advanced cancers. In terms of the full investigation: Ivuxolimab, which targeted the costimulatory receptor OX40 (CD134), was an agonistic, fully human IgG2 monoclonal antibody. Intravenous ivuxolimab was administered to patients every 2 weeks at six dose levels: 0.01, 0.1, 0.3, 1.5, 3 and 10 mg/kg. Of the roughly 51 dose-escalation patients, hepatocellular carcinoma was present in some 19, melanoma in around 15, renal cell carcinoma in 9 and head and neck cancer in 9. A male proportion of roughly 80% and a mean age of approximately 55 years, ranging from roughly 23 to 79, were recorded for the dose-escalation cohort. Prior anti-PD-1, anti-PD-L1 or anti-CTLA-4 therapy was permitted, and checkpoint inhibitors had been received by roughly two fifths of dose-escalation patients. Partial responses were achieved by three dose-escalation patients, of whom one had hepatocellular carcinoma and two had cutaneous melanoma. Peripheral TCRbeta sequencing was intended to test whether TCR sequence diversity was altered and clonal T-cell expansion was caused by ivuxolimab. The paper covers the monotherapy dose-escalation part of the phase I ivuxolimab trial, which included N of about 56 patients. Study-wide findings and limitations: On average, CD8+ T cells showed more expanded clones than CD4+ T cells after ivuxolimab. The antigen specificity of the peripheral T cells that underwent clonal expansion was not determined. Low levels of normalized T-cell clonal expansion were also seen in some patients who did not respond. Partial responders in the 0.1-3.0 mg/kg groups had among the lowest normalized peripheral clonal expansion, especially among CD8+ T cells. Clonal expansion of both CD4+ and CD8+ blood T cells was observed from baseline to week 6 at doses 0.1 to 3.0 mg/kg.

According to the germline V gene, CDR1 reads MDHEN and CDR2 reads SYDVKM. Here V drops 2 bases and J drops 2 bases, and the junction holds 7 bases not matched to any gene. From cysteine to phenylalanine, the CDR3 is 18 amino acids long. Just the 54-base CDR3 DNA is kept, in frame starting at base 1. This clone appeared once. Its antigen remains unidentified. Base qualities are not recorded, but no much larger clone differs from it by a single base. Patients with autoimmune disease history or receiving systemic immunosuppression were excluded from the trial. In every dose cohort, peripheral blood was drawn for TCR sequencing at baseline, cycle 4 day 1, and cycle 7 day 1. Samples were obtained from an open-label, multicenter, first-in-human phase I dose-escalation trial of ivuxolimab. Adults with locally advanced or metastatic head and neck squamous cell, hepatocellular, melanoma or renal cell carcinoma were enrolled in the trial. Before TCR sequencing, CD4+ and CD8+ T cells were separately sorted from peripheral blood.

Genomic DNA was extracted from sorted cells for sequencing of the TCRbeta CDR3 region. TCRbeta CDR3 regions were sequenced using the immunoSEQ Assay. TCRdb obtained this table from immuneACCESS and retained in-frame rearrangements with V and J assigned. These tables miss some clones; where compared with another copy, unresolved V genes account for less than half of the shortfall, and the remainder is unexplained. This sample gives roughly 86,000 clones in total; about 90% of them show up just once. The top ten clones comprise about 1.1% of the sample. The receptor chain draws on TRBV28 and TRBJ2-6, and 9 junction bases match TRBD1. The sample consisted of CD4+ or CD8+ T cells sorted from blood, taken in a trial of the OX40 agonist ivuxolimab. This clonotype originated in an adult with an advanced solid tumor such as melanoma, head and neck, liver or kidney cancer. Here the CDR3 is given as CASSLAGTGLTGANVLTF. The nucleotides are TGTGCCAGCAGTTTAGCCGGGACAGGGCTTACTGGGGCCAACGTCCTGACTTTC.